Sequencing of this TCR beta chain was carried out in a study of cytomegalovirus exposure and HLA in healthy donors. In the study overall: There were some 380 genotyped donors. Of these, about 81% fell in the genetic ancestry cluster associated with self-reported Caucasian donors.

V was clipped by 2 bases and J by 3 bases, with 8 bases between them. Germline V gene data show CDR1 as WNHNN and CDR2 as SYGVQD (reference sequence). The CDR3 extends over 14 amino acids. This clone has only a few counts. The target antigen is unknown. Whole-study results and caveats: With high specificity and sensitivity, the classifier reportedly diagnosed cytomegalovirus status. In a later analysis, parvovirus B19, influenza, CMV and Epstein-Barr virus appeared linked to several top co-occurrence clusters. Per a prior analysis, the majority of TCR beta V segments were productive roughly 90% or roughly 30% of the time.

PCR involved 60 Vbeta and 13 Jbeta primers. TCRdb keeps only in-frame clones here, not all; method: immunoSEQ multiplex PCR. The sample has approximately 70,000 clones, approximately 78% seen once. The receptor's source is a middle-aged man in good health and CMV-seronegative. The V gene is TRBV10-1, the J gene TRBJ1-5; D uncertain. Specimen: PBMCs. This chain's CDR3 is CASSEGQINQPQHF. CDR3 bases: TGCGCCAGCAGTGAGGGTCAGATCAATCAGCCCCAGCATTTT.